A single sample is the source of the 13 T cell receptor beta chains below, sequenced in a study of T-cell reconstitution after alpha-beta-depleted transplantation in children. This sample's TCRbeta library carried unique molecular identifier barcodes. MiXCR, run by TCRdb on the PCR reads, gives a single entry per CDR3 protein. The table includes roughly 790,000 distinct CDR3 sequences, roughly 15% detected once. Here the sequenced sample was PBMCs, mostly from graft donor cells, taken 360 days after TCRalphabeta/CD19-depleted stem cell transplant. Receptors were obtained from a male patient younger than 18 who had a stem cell transplant for acute lymphoblastic leukemia, so the T cells may come from the graft donor.

The chain has TRBV11-3 and TRBJ2-1, with D possibly TRBD2 on 6 matching bases. Germline lookup yields CDR1 SGHNT and CDR2 YENEEA. Trimming took off 3 bases at V and 4 bases at J, with 10 bases between the two ends. CDR3 length: 14 amino acids. The CDR3 nucleotides are TGTGCCAGCAGCTTGAAAGGGAGGTACAATGAGCAGTTCTTC. Translating gives CASSLKGRYNEQFF. Full variable domain (rest looked up from reference TRBV11-3 and TRBJ2-1): EAGVVQSPRYKIIEKKQPVAFWCNPISGHNTLYWYLQNLGQGPELLIRYENEEAVDDSQLPKDRFSAERLKGVDSTLKIQPAELGDSAVYLCASSLKGRYNEQFFGPGTRLTVL.

This clonotype was seen a few times. The rearrangement joins TRBV5-1 to TRBJ2-3; the D is unclear. The CDR3 is 15 residues long. Looked up from germline, CDR1 is SGHRS and CDR2 is YFSETQ. Trimming shortened V by 1 base and J by 2 bases, and 11 bases separated the two germline ends. The chain's CDR3 is CASSLSAFTTDTQYF. The CDR3 bases are TGCGCCAGCAGCTTGTCGGCCTTTACCACAGATACGCAGTATTTT.

This clonotype was seen a handful of times. V and J are TRBV28 and TRBJ2-2; D gene uncertain. This CDR3 spans 16 amino acids. Germline CDR1 and CDR2: MDHEN and SYDVKM. The V end lost 3 bases, the J end lost 0 bases, and 11 bases lay between the germline ends. CDR3 amino acids: CASSFRGFANTGELFF. The CDR3 coding sequence is TGTGCCAGCAGTTTTCGTGGGTTTGCGAACACCGGGGAGCTGTTTTTT.

This clonotype was observed a few times. The V call is TRBV28, the J call TRBJ2-7; D gene unclear. Per germline, CDR1 MDHEN and CDR2 SYDVKM. There are 12 residues in the CDR3. Trimming left V 6 bases short and J 6 bases short, with 12 bases between. The CDR3 here is CASRTSRIEQYF. The CDR3 nucleotides are TGTGCCAGCAGGACTTCTAGAATCGAGCAGTACTTC.

The chain links TRBV5-1 to TRBJ2-1, with D perhaps TRBD1 (6 bases). Trimming took 4 bases from V and 4 from J, leaving 15 bases between them. The CDR3 is 15 residues long. Germline V gene data show CDR1 as SGHRS and CDR2 as YFSETQ. CDR3 protein: CASSPPGTPYNEQFF. The DNA of the CDR3 is TGCGCCAGCAGCCCTCCCGGGACACCTTACAATGAGCAGTTCTTC. Supplemented by reference TRBV5-1 and TRBJ2-1, the full variable domain reads KAGVTQTPRYLIKTRGQQVTLSCSPISGHRSVSWYQQTPGQGLQFLFEYFSETQRNKGNFPGRFSGRQFSNSRSEMNVSTLELGDSALYLCASSPPGTPYNEQFFGPGTRLTVL.

CDR3 amino acids: CASRSQKQDTQYF. DNA for the CDR3: TGCGCCAGCAGATCCCAAAAGCAAGATACGCAGTATTTT. The chain has TRBV5-1 and TRBJ2-3; D is unresolved. The CDR3 runs to 13 residues. Trimming shortened V by 5 bases and J by 5 bases, and 12 bases separated the two germline ends. Germline CDR1 is SGHRS and CDR2 is YFSETQ. The full variable domain, completed using reference TRBV5-1 and TRBJ2-3, is KAGVTQTPRYLIKTRGQQVTLSCSPISGHRSVSWYQQTPGQGLQFLFEYFSETQRNKGNFPGRFSGRQFSNSRSEMNVSTLELGDSALYLCASRSQKQDTQYFGPGTRLTVL.

This clonotype was counted ten times or more. The V and J genes are TRBV4-1 and TRBJ2-7; 7 nucleotides match TRBD1. After removal of 0 bases from V and 4 bases from J, the junction contained 12 bases not matched to a gene. The length of the CDR3 is 17 residues. Germline CDR1 reads MGHRA; CDR2 reads YSYEKL. The CDR3 DNA is TGCGCCAGCAGCCAAGAAGGGGGCAGCCGGGTGATTTACGAGCAGTACTTC. Residues: CASSQEGGSRVIYEQYF.

The chain joins TRBV7-2 to TRBJ2-7; no reliable D call. V was trimmed by 2 bases and J by 4 bases, leaving 12 bases between them. This CDR3 contains 14 residues. Germline V gene data show CDR1 as SGHTA and CDR2 as FQGNSA. The CDR3 loop is CASSLIWPPYEQYF. The CDR3 region has the DNA TGTGCCAGCAGCTTAATTTGGCCTCCGTACGAGCAGTACTTC.

This clonotype was counted a few times. The chain combines TRBV7-8 with TRBJ2-4; 8 bases agree with TRBD2. The trim removed 6 bases at V and 7 bases at J, leaving 11 bases unmatched. The CDR3 has 15 amino acids. CDR1 SGHVS and CDR2 FQNEAQ come from the germline V gene. The CDR3 nucleotides are TGTGCCAGCAGACCGGGACTAGGGGTATTCAACATTCAGTACTTC. Its translation: CASRPGLGVFNIQYF.

This clonotype has a handful of counts. The chain recombines TRBV20-1 with TRBJ2-7; D gene unclear. Germline V gene data show CDR1 as DFQATT and CDR2 as SNEGSKA (reference sequence). This CDR3 has 13 residues. V lost 3 bases to trimming and J lost 0 bases, with 9 bases between them. CDR3 amino acids: CSASFGFSYEQYF. CDR3 nucleotide sequence: TGCAGTGCTAGCTTTGGATTCTCCTACGAGCAGTACTTC.

The genes are TRBV7-3 and TRBJ2-5, with D unresolved. The CDR3 has 15 residues. Germline V gives CDR1 SGHTA, CDR2 FQGTGA. V was pared by 0 bases and J by 0 bases, with 8 bases between. The CDR3 DNA follows: TGTGCCAGCAGCTTAACGCCAGGATACCAAGAGACCCAGTACTTC. Translation gives CASSLTPGYQETQYF.

The rearrangement links TRBV20-1 to TRBJ2-5; 14 positions match TRBD2. Germline lookup yields CDR1 DFQATT and CDR2 SNEGSKA (reference sequence). The CDR3 is made up of 15 amino acids. The V and J ends lost 3 bases and 6 bases, in that order; junction bases with no gene match: 6. The CDR3 region is CSARGTSGSGKTQYF. CDR3 DNA: TGCAGTGCTAGGGGGACTAGCGGGAGCGGAAAGACCCAGTACTTC.

This clonotype was detected a few times. V and J are TRBV6-5 and TRBJ1-5; no reliable D call. Germline V gene sequence: CDR1 MNHEY, CDR2 SVGAGI. V shed 6 bases and J shed 2 bases, with 8 bases lying between them. The CDR3 runs to 13 residues. CDR3 sequence reads: CASRSHGNQPQHF. Written as DNA, the CDR3 is TGTGCCAGCAGGTCCCACGGCAATCAGCCCCAGCATTTT.